This TCR beta chain is drawn from a study of CDR3 diversity in severe acne. The CDR3 is 14 amino acids. Germline V lookup: CDR1 WSHSY, CDR2 SAAADI. The ends were cut back, 8 bases at V and 4 bases at J, with 17 bases in the middle. TCRdb processed the PCR reads anew with MiXCR; each CDR3 protein has one entry. The sample contains about 97,000 distinct CDR3 sequences, more than 45% of which appear only once. This clonotype is a singleton in its sample. The sequence was collected from a male donor with acne. The chain links TRBV10-2 to TRBJ1-2; D perhaps matches TRBD1 (6 bases). Sequenced material: blood. The CDR3 loop reads CASGQTGTFYGYTF. The CDR3 DNA reads TGCGCCAGCGGCCAAACAGGGACCTTCTATGGCTACACCTTC.